Sequencing of this T cell receptor beta chain was carried out in a study of blood T cells in healthy people across ages (dated by TCRdb to 2014 to 2015). With regard to the full study: Template switching captured roughly one uniquely barcoded TCR beta cDNA molecule per two T cells in model experiments. The study measured age-related changes in TCR beta repertoire diversity using deep sequencing normalized with unique cDNA molecular identifiers. The donors were split into four age groups: young (average about 16 years), middle-aged (39), aged (more than 60) and long-lived (over 80). Donors of different ages were randomly distributed across sequencing lanes to avoid experimental bias. For two donors (one aged 18 to 29 and one aged 80 or older), the study analyzed two additional independent replicas of 1 million unique cDNA reads from the same blood draw. The paper's findings and limits, for the study overall: Because donor CMV infection status was unknown, age-related changes in expanded clonotypes were potentially confounded. Estimates of total diversity based on one million sequenced T cells were considered lower bounds and underestimates. Because profiling used bulk unsorted PBMCs, naive and antigen-experienced compartments could not be compared conclusively. Compared with the aged group, more naive CD4+ T cells, fewer expanded clones and increased TCR diversity were shown by the long-lived group, suggesting age selection. As age increased, observed TCR beta diversity per million T cells dropped in a roughly linear way, and a significant reduction was already evident by age around 41. There was a strong correlation between observed TCR beta diversity and the percentage of naive T cells measured by flow cytometry.

As encoded in the germline V gene, CDR1 is LGHNA while CDR2 is YSLEER. Clipping removes 2 bases from V and 8 bases from J, with 5 as the unmatched junction base count. From the cysteine up to the phenylalanine, the CDR3 has a length of 14 residues. Only CDR3 DNA is held: 42 bases, read in frame from base 1. Points on this clonotype: Its binding antigen is unknown. Nothing much larger sits one base from this clone, and base qualities are not available.

Donors were approximately 42 systemically healthy Caucasian individuals from Russia aged roughly 6 to 90 years. Each donor gave around 9.9 milliliters of peripheral blood, collected into EDTA-treated Vacutainer tubes. Ficoll-Paque density-gradient centrifugation was used to isolate PBMCs, with at least 6.5 million per sample. Trizol reagent was used to extract total RNA from PBMCs, with at least 6 micrograms per sample. Naive CD45RAhigh/CD27high T cell percentages were measured by flow cytometry on a PBMC aliquot from every donor. Library preparation used 5' RACE. The second PCR ran for roughly 6 to 11 cycles and used a J-beta primer mix along with a sample-barcoded 5' primer. A template-switch 5' adaptor carrying 12 random nucleotides introduced a unique molecular identifier onto each TCR beta cDNA molecule. At least 2.5 million CDR3-containing paired-end reads were obtained from each sample. First-strand cDNA synthesis was performed from all RNA using the Mint cDNA synthesis kit, with priming by a TRBC-specific oligonucleotide. All cDNA was treated with uracil-DNA glycosylase and then went through a first 18-cycle PCR with the universal primers M1SS and BC2_uni_R. Concerning the study's data processing: Each sample was normalized by randomly selecting 1 million high-quality reads, each carrying a distinct molecular identifier. Instead of being binned into consensus sequences, reads that shared molecular identifiers were thrown out. MiTCR, run with a Q25 quality threshold and the strictest error-elimination algorithm, handled CDR3 identification, clonotype clustering and error correction. A nonparametric unseen species model using Euler transformation provided a lower-bound estimate of total TCR beta diversity. TCRdb passed the public sequencing reads through fastp at Q25 and MiXCR, retaining productive beta sequences. Under each unique CDR3 protein, matching rows form one entry showing the most common genes and DNA. In this record, the V and J calls reflect TCRdb's handling and not the investigators' own analysis. In all, the sample holds approximately 2,000,000 distinct CDR3 sequences, and approximately 40% of those were seen once. The leading ten clones occupy roughly 23% of the sample.

The TCR originated in a human donor in good health. What was sequenced was blood. This chain joins TRBV4-3 to TRBJ2-1, and TRBD1 aligns with 8 junction nucleotides. CDR3 loop: CASSQQGAFDEQFF. The nucleotide sequence is given as TGCGCCAGCAGCCAACAGGGGGCTTTCGATGAGCAGTTCTTC.